The clone carrying this T cell receptor (beta chain) was seen a handful of times. The sample is drawn from a study of T-cell memory formation after mild COVID-19. Using its own MiXCR run on the 5' RACE reads, TCRdb lists one record per CDR3 protein. This table has 350,000 to 550,000 distinct CDR3 sequences, approximately 19% appearing once. Germline-derived CDR1 and CDR2 are SGHTA and FQGTGA. V lost 1 base, J lost 4 bases, and 16 bases lay in between. The CDR3 sequence is 16 residues long. The chain combines TRBV7-3 with TRBJ1-1; unclear D gene. Sequencing was carried out using PBMCs or a T cell subset sorted from them (not recorded which). This clonotype was sampled from a man aged 18 to 30 who had mild COVID-19 (a few samples of this study predate the infection). Cell type and time point are not known. As DNA, the CDR3 is TGTGCCAGCAGCTTAAGGTTTGCCGGTGATCCCACTGAAGCTTTCTTT. It is translated as CASSLRFAGDPTEAFF. Drawing the rest from reference TRBV7-3 and TRBJ1-1, the complete variable domain is GAGVSQTPSNKVTEKGKYVELRCDPISGHTALYWYRQSLGQGPEFLIYFQGTGAADDSGLPNDRFFAVRPEGSVSTLKIQRTERGDSAVYLCASSLRFAGDPTEAFFGQGTRLTVV.